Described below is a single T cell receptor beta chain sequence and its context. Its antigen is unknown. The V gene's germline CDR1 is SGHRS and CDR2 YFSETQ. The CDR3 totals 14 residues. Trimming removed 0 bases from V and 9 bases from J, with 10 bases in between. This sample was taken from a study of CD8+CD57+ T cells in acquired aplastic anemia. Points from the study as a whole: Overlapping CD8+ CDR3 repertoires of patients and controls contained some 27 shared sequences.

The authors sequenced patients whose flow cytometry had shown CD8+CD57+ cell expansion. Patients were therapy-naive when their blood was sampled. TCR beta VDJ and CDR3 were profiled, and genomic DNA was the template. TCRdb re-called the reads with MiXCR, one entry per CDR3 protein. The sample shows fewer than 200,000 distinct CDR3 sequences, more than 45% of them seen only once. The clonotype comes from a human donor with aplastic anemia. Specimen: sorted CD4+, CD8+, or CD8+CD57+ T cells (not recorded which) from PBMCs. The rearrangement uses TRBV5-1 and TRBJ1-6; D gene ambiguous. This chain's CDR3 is CASSLEGSPSPLHF. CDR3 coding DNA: TGCGCCAGCAGCTTGGAAGGATCTCCTTCACCCCTCCACTTT.